This TCR beta chain was documented in a study of OX40 agonist ivuxolimab in advanced cancers. Study-level information: The dose-escalation cohort had hepatocellular carcinoma, melanoma, renal cell or head and neck cancer.

Trimming shortened V by 0 bases and J by 2 bases, and 15 bases separated the two germline ends. Germline loops: CDR1 SGDLS, CDR2 YYNGEE. The CDR3 sequence is 16 residues long. Here immunoSEQ multiplex PCR was the method, and the copy in TCRdb shows in-frame clones only, minus some. Of about 24,000 clones listed, over 70% are singletons. The source material was CD4+ or CD8+ T cells sorted from blood, sampled in a trial of the OX40 agonist ivuxolimab. The sequence derives from an adult with an advanced solid tumor such as melanoma, head and neck, liver or kidney cancer. V is TRBV9 and J is TRBJ2-7; unclear D gene. CDR3 nucleotide sequence: TGTGCCAGCAGCGTAGCTCCGGCTAGATCCCCCTACGAGCAGTACTTC. Translating it yields CASSVAPARSPYEQYF.